One and the same sample provided the 13 T cell receptor beta chains below, sequenced in a study of cytomegalovirus exposure and HLA in healthy donors. It was with 60 Vbeta and 13 Jbeta primers that the PCR ran. Profiled with immunoSEQ multiplex PCR; TCRdb holds only in-frame clones, not every one. The profile covers 150,000 to 200,000 clones, with roughly 80% appearing a single time and approximately 1.5% taken by the ten largest. Sample: PBMCs. The receptors stem from a girl aged 10 to 17 in good health and CMV-seropositive.

The rearrangement links TRBV28 to TRBJ2-2; D not certain. The CDR3 has 12 amino acids. Germline values: CDR1 MDHEN, CDR2 SYDVKM. V lost 5 bases and J lost 5, with 6 bases in between. CDR3 nucleotides: TGTGCCAGCAGTCCCAAAACCGGGGAGCTGTTTTTT. The encoded protein is CASSPKTGELFF.

This chain joins TRBV30 and TRBJ1-1; D is ambiguous. The germline gives CDR1 GTSNPN, CDR2 SVGIG (reference sequence). The CDR3 contains 13 residues. V lost 0 bases and J 2 bases, leaving 7 bases between the germline ends. The CDR3 nucleotides are TGTGCCTGGAGTGTAGGAGTTAACACTGAAGCTTTCTTT. Amino acids: CAWSVGVNTEAFF. The variable domain in full, completed from reference TRBV30 and TRBJ1-1, reads SQTIHQWPATLVQPVGSPLSLECTVEGTSNPNLYWYRQAAGRGLQLLFYSVGIGQISSEVPQNLSASRPQDRQFILSSKKLLLSDSGFYLCAWSVGVNTEAFFGQGTRLTVV.

In DNA, the CDR3 is TGTGCCAGCAGCTTGGAGCGGGGGAGCGGGGAGCTGTTTTTT. The encoded protein is CASSLERGSGELFF. The chain is built from TRBV5-4 and TRBJ2-2; 8 nucleotides match TRBD2. Trimming removed 0 bases from V and 7 bases from J; junction bases left unmatched: 2. The CDR3 spans 14 residues. Germline V CDR1 and CDR2: SGHNT, YYREEE (reference sequence).

The chain links TRBV27 to TRBJ1-1, with 11 bases identical to TRBD1. The CDR3 extends over 15 amino acids. Germline-derived CDR1 and CDR2 are MNHEY and SMNVEV (reference sequence). J gave up 3 bases and V 7 bases, and 7 bases lay outside the gene matches. In DNA, the CDR3 is TGTGCCAGCACCACGGGACAGGGGGTGGACACTGAAGCTTTCTTT. It specifies CASTTGQGVDTEAFF.

The genes are TRBV28 and TRBJ1-4; D possibly corresponds to TRBD1 (5 bases). Germline-derived CDR1 and CDR2 are MDHEN and SYDVKM. This CDR3 has 14 residues. The germline V and J ends were trimmed by 2 bases and 8 bases, with 12 bases remaining between them. The CDR3 coding sequence is TGTGCCAGCAGTTTAACGGGGGTACGGGAAAAACTGTTTTTT. This codes for CASSLTGVREKLFF.

The rearrangement links TRBV7-8 to TRBJ2-4; TRBD1 aligns across 7 bases. J lost 0 bases, V lost 1 base, and 6 bases had no gene match. From germline, CDR1 is SGHVS and CDR2 FQNEAQ. The CDR3 consists of 17 residues. The CDR3 DNA is TGTGCCAGCAGCTTAGGTGTAGGGGGCCTAGCCAAAAACATTCAGTACTTC. Encoded protein: CASSLGVGGLAKNIQYF.

V is TRBV7-6 and J is TRBJ2-1; 7 positions agree with TRBD1. Germline V CDR1 and CDR2: SGHVS, FNYEAQ. The junction had 6 bases not matched to a gene; V was cut back by 5 bases and J by 2 bases. This CDR3 comprises 15 residues. In DNA, the CDR3 is TGTGCCAGCAGCCCAAGACAGGGTACCTACAATGAGCAGTTCTTC. Translation: CASSPRQGTYNEQFF.

This chain links TRBV4-2 with TRBJ2-3; 8 nucleotides align to TRBD1. The ends lost 1 base at V and 1 base at J; junction bases unmatched: 7. This CDR3 is built from 17 residues. Per germline, CDR1 LGHNA and CDR2 YNFKEQ. The CDR3 spells CASSQGQGITGTDTQYF. CDR3 DNA sequence: TGTGCCAGCAGCCAAGGACAGGGGATAACGGGCACAGATACGCAGTATTTT.

This clone showed up just a few times. This sequence joins TRBV6-4 and TRBJ1-1; D is unclear. This CDR3 contains 13 residues. CDR1 MRHNA and CDR2 SNTAGT come from the germline V gene. The V gene lost 4 bases and the J gene lost 0 bases, with 6 bases spanning the gap. The CDR3 protein is CASSVSVNTEAFF. CDR3 nucleotides: TGTGCCAGCAGTGTCTCCGTGAACACTGAAGCTTTCTTT.

The rearrangement joins TRBV11-2 to TRBJ2-6, with a tentative D call TRBD2 (6 bases). Trimming took off 5 bases at V and 2 bases at J, with 13 bases between the two ends. There are 16 residues in the CDR3. Germline V CDR1 and CDR2: SGHAT, FQNNGV. CDR3 amino acids: CASSVPGGPGANVLTF. The CDR3 coding sequence is TGTGCCAGCAGCGTCCCCGGGGGTCCTGGGGCCAACGTCCTGACTTTC.

V usage is TRBV7-2 and J usage is TRBJ2-1; tentative D call: TRBD2 (6 bases). The CDR3 consists of 14 residues. Germline assignment: CDR1 SGHTA and CDR2 FQGNSA. V lost 0 bases and J lost 12, with 15 bases in between. CDR3 coding DNA: TGTGCCAGCAGCTTAGCGGTAGCGGTAGCTGGGCAGTTCTTC. Translated, it gives CASSLAVAVAGQFF.

The gene calls are TRBV7-2 and TRBJ2-1; 13 nucleotides align to TRBD2. Trimming cost V 1 base and J 4 bases; bases outside gene matches: 4. Germline CDR1 SGHTA, CDR2 FQGNSA. This CDR3 comprises 17 residues. In DNA, the CDR3 is TGTGCCAGCAGCTTAGTTCGGACTAGCGGGGGTTACAATGAGCAGTTCTTC. Translating gives CASSLVRTSGGYNEQFF.

V usage is TRBV6-1 and J usage is TRBJ1-2; tentative D call: TRBD1 (6 bases). The V gene's germline CDR1 is MNHNS and CDR2 SASEGT. CDR3 length equals 14 residues. The V end was cut by 2 bases, the J end by 5 bases, with 12 bases between. CDR3 nucleotides: TGTGCCAGCAGTGAAAGCACAGGGAGTTATGGCTACACCTTC. Translation gives CASSESTGSYGYTF.